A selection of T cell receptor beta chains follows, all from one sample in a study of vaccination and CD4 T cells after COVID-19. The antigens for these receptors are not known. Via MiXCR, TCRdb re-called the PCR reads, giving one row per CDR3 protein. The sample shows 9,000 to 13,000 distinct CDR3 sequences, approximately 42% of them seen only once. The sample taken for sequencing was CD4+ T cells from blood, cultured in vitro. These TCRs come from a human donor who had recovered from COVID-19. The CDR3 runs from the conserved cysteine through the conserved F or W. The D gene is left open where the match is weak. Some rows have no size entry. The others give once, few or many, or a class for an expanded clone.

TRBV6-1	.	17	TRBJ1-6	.	TGTGCCAGCAGTGAAGGAGGAGGAAGAAGGCGTAATTCACCCCTCCACTTT	CASSEGGGRRRNSPLHF
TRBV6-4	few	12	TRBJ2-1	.	TGTGCCAGCAGTGACTTCAGGGAGAGGCAGTTCTTC	CASSDFRERQFF
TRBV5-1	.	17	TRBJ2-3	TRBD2	TGCGCCAGTAAACTAGCGGGGGGGCCTATATCCGCAGATACGCAGTATTTT	CASKLAGGPISADTQYF
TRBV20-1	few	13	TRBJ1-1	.	TGCAGTGCTAGAGCAACAGCCCGGGGTGAAGCTTTCTTT	CSARATARGEAFF
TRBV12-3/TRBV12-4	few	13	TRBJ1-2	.	TGTGCCAGCAGTTTTCAGCAGGGACACGGCTACACCTTC	CASSFQQGHGYTF
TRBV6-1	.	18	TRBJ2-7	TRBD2	TGTGCCAGCAGTAGAGGACTAGCGGGGGGGAATCCCCATCGCGAGCAGTACTTC	CASSRGLAGGNPHREQYF
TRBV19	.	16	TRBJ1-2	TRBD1	TGTGCCAGTAGTATCGAAGGGACAGGACACAACTATGGCTACACCTTC	CASSIEGTGHNYGYTF
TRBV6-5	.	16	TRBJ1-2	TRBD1	TGTGCCAGCAGTTACACGCGGACAGGGGGCAGCTATGGCTACACCTTC	CASSYTRTGGSYGYTF
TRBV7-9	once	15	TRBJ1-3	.	TGTGCCAGCAGCTATGACAGCTATACTGGAAACACCATATATTTT	CASSYDSYTGNTIYF
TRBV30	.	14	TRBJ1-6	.	TGTGCCTGCCATCGGAGCTCCTATAATTCACCCCTCCACTTT	CACHRSSYNSPLHF
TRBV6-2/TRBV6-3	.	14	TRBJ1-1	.	TGTGCCAGCAGTCCTAGAGGGGTGAACACTGAAGCTTTCTTT	CASSPRGVNTEAFF
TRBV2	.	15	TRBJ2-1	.	TGTGCCAGCAGTGAGGGGACGGTCTCCTACAATGAGCAGTTCTTC	CASSEGTVSYNEQFF
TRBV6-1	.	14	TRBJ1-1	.	TGTGCCAGCAAGTTGGGTAGAGGGAACACTGAAGCTTTCTTT	CASKLGRGNTEAFF
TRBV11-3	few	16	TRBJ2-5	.	TGTGCCAGCAGCTTAGAAGTGTGGGAAGTCCAAGAGACCCAGTACTTC	CASSLEVWEVQETQYF
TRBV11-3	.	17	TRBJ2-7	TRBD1	TGTGCCAGCAGCTTGGGGCTCCCGGGACAGACCCTTTACGAGCAGTACTTC	CASSLGLPGQTLYEQYF
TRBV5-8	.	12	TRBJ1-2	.	TGTGCCAGCCGCCCGCGGCTTTATGGCTACACCTTC	CASRPRLYGYTF
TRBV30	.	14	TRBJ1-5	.	TGTGCCTGGACCAGTGAGGGGGTGGGATGGCCCCAGCATTTT	CAWTSEGVGWPQHF
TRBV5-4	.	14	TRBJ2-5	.	TGTGCCAGCAGCCTCCCGAGAGGGGGGGAGACCCAGTACTTC	CASSLPRGGETQYF
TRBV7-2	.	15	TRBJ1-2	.	TGTGCCAGCAGCACGCGGACAGATACATACTATGGCTACACCTTC	CASSTRTDTYYGYTF
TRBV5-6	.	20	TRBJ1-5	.	TGTGCCAGCAGCTTGGCCCCGGATTGGGGGCCCGACAGTAGCAATCAGCCCCAGCATTTT	CASSLAPDWGPDSSNQPQHF
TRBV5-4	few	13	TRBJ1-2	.	TGTGCCAGCAGCCAACAGGGAGGCTATGGCTACACCTTC	CASSQQGGYGYTF
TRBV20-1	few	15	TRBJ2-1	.	TGCAGTGCTCCAAAAGGAGTAGCGGTGGACAATGAGCAGTTCTTC	CSAPKGVAVDNEQFF
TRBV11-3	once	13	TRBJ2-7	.	TGTGCCAGCAGCGAGAGGGGTGATTACGAGCAGTACTTC	CASSERGDYEQYF
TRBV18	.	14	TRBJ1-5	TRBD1	TGTGCCAGCTCACCCGGGACAGGGGCTCAGCCCCAGCATTTT	CASSPGTGAQPQHF
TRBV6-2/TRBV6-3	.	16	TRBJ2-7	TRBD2	TGTGCCAGCAGTTCCCAACTAGCGGGGACTTCCTACGAGCAGTACTTC	CASSSQLAGTSYEQYF
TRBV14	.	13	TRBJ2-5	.	TGTGCCAGCAGCCATTTGGCCCAAGAGACCCAGTACTTC	CASSHLAQETQYF
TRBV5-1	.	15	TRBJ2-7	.	TGCGCCAGCAGCTTCATGGCAGGGTCGACCTACGAGCAGTACTTC	CASSFMAGSTYEQYF
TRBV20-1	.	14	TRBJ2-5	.	TGCAGTGCTAGAGGGGAGGGAAGGGGGGAGACCCAGTACTTC	CSARGEGRGETQYF
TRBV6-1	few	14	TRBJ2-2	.	TGTGCCACGGCGGGGGACACGAACACCGGGGAGCTGTTTTTT	CATAGDTNTGELFF
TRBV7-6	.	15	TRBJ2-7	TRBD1	TGTGCCAGCAGCAGAGGGCTGGACAGGGTTAACGAGCAGTACTTC	CASSRGLDRVNEQYF
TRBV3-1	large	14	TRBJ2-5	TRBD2	TGTGCCAGCAGTCCCTTTGGGGGGGGAGAGACCCAGTACTTC	CASSPFGGGETQYF
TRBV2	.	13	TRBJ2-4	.	TGTGCCAGCTCCGGGATGGCCAAAAACATTCAGTACTTC	CASSGMAKNIQYF
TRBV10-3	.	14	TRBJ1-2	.	TGTGCCATCAGTGAGCGCGGATCTAACTATGGCTACACCTTC	CAISERGSNYGYTF
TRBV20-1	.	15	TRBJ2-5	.	TGCAGTGCTAGAGAACCCCAGGGGGGCCAAGAGACCCAGTACTTC	CSAREPQGGQETQYF
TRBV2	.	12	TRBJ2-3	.	TGTGCCAGCGGGGTTGTCGCAGATACGCAGTATTTT	CASGVVADTQYF
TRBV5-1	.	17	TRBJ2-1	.	TGCGCCAGCAGCCTCCAGTGGGGGCAAGGGATGAACAATGAGCAGTTCTTC	CASSLQWGQGMNNEQFF
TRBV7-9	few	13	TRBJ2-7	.	TGTGCCAGCAGTCCAGCGGGCTCTTACGAGCAGTACTTC	CASSPAGSYEQYF
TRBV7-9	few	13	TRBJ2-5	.	TGTGCCAGCAGCGCACCCAGGACGGAGACCCAGTACTTC	CASSAPRTETQYF
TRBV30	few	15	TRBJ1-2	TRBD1	TGTGCCTGGAGTGTACGACAGGGCTTTAACTATGGCTACACCTTC	CAWSVRQGFNYGYTF
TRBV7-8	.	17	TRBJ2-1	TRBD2	TGTGCCAGCAGCCCGGTACTAGCGCCCACCGGACGGAATGAGCAGTTCTTC	CASSPVLAPTGRNEQFF
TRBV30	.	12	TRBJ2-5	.	TGTGCCTGGAGTGTACAGCAAGAGACCCAGTACTTC	CAWSVQQETQYF
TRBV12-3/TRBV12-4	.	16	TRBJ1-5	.	TGTGCCAGCAGTCCTGGACATTCCCTTAGCAATCAGCCCCAGCATTTT	CASSPGHSLSNQPQHF
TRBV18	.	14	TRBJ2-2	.	TGTGCCAGCTCACCCAGGGGTGGAGCCGGGGAGCTGTTTTTT	CASSPRGGAGELFF
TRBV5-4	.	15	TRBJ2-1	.	TGTGCCAGCAGCTCTGGCATAGGGGTAGGCAATGAGCAGTTCTTC	CASSSGIGVGNEQFF
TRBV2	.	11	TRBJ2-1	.	TGTGCCAGCAAGGATTACAATGAGCAGTTCTTC	CASKDYNEQFF
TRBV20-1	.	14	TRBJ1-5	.	TGCAGTGCCTCGAGTACTCAGGGCGATCAGCCCCAGCATTTT	CSASSTQGDQPQHF
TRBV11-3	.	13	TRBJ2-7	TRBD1	TGTGCCAGCAGCGGACAGGGGCTCTACGAGCAGTACTTC	CASSGQGLYEQYF
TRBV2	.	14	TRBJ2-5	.	TGTGCCAGCAGCGTTACCGGACTAAGAGAGACCCAGTACTTC	CASSVTGLRETQYF
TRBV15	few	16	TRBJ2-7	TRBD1	TGTGCCACCAGCAGCGGGACAGGGTTTTCCTCCTACGAGCAGTATTTC	CATSSGTGFSSYEQYF